What follows are 30 T cell receptor beta chains derived from one specimen sequenced in a study of cytomegalovirus exposure and HLA in healthy donors (dated by TCRdb to 2016 to 2017). Libraries were made using the immunoSEQ multiplex PCR assay. For the multiplex PCR, a mixture combining 60 forward primers for TCR Vbeta segments and 13 reverse primers for TCR Jbeta segments was used. The immuneACCESS repertoire file appears here via TCRdb, limited to in-frame rearrangements. These files lack a portion of the clones; in checked studies, under half of the deficit traces to unresolved V genes, and the cause of the others is not known. This sample lists roughly 150,000 clones; roughly 82% were detected once. Approximately 6.8% of the sample is in the top ten clones. Sample: PBMCs. These receptors all come from a man aged 25 to 45 in good health and CMV-seronegative.

The gene calls are TRBV29-1 and TRBJ2-7; D possibly corresponds to TRBD2 (6 bases). V was trimmed by 4 bases and J by 0 bases, leaving 10 bases between them. This CDR3 has 13 residues. CDR1 SQVTM and CDR2 ANQGSEA come from the germline V gene. In nucleotides, the CDR3 is TGCAGCGTTGGTAGCGGCAGCTCCTACGAGCAGTACTTC. It is translated as CSVGSGSSYEQYF.

In this sample, this clone turned up a few times. The chain links TRBV4-2 to TRBJ2-7; 7 nucleotides line up with TRBD2. J lost 2 bases, V lost 0 bases, and 10 bases had no gene match. Germline V lookup: CDR1 LGHNA, CDR2 YNFKEQ. The CDR3 spans 17 residues. For the CDR3, the DNA is TGTGCCAGCAGCCAAGATATTCGGCGGGAGCCACCCTACGAGCAGTACTTC. Protein: CASSQDIRREPPYEQYF.

V is TRBV25-1 and J is TRBJ2-5, with D unresolved. Per the germline V gene, CDR1 is MGHDK and CDR2 is SYGVNS. CDR3 length: 15 residues. V was cut by 2 bases and J by 0 bases, with 10 bases left in between. DNA of the CDR3: TGTGCCAGCAGTGAAGTTAAAAGCTACCAAGAGACCCAGTACTTC. Translating gives CASSEVKSYQETQYF.

The chain employs TRBV2 and TRBJ2-7; 7 bases are a match to TRBD2. This CDR3 comprises 14 residues. Per the germline V gene, CDR1 is SNHLY and CDR2 is FYNNEI. V trimming: 4 bases; J trimming: 2 bases; junction bases outside the gene matches: 5. The DNA for the CDR3 is TGTGCCAGCAGTGTGGAGGGAGGGACCTACGAGCAGTACTTC. Its protein product is CASSVEGGTYEQYF.

For the CDR3, the DNA is TGTGCCAGCATATTAGCAGCGGCCTCTGGAAACACCATATATTTT. It is translated as CASILAAASGNTIYF. V gene TRBV6-1 combines with J gene TRBJ1-3; no clear D gene. With 7 bases removed from V and 0 bases from J, the gap between germline ends came to 13 bases. Germline V gene data show CDR1 as MNHNS and CDR2 as SASEGT. The length of the CDR3 is 15 residues.

This clone was seen a single time. The V gene is TRBV6-6, the J gene TRBJ1-1, with TRBD1 as a possible D gene (6 bases). Germline lookup yields CDR1 MNHNY and CDR2 SVGAGI (reference sequence). Trimming left V 1 base short and J 1 base short, with 7 bases between. The CDR3 extends over 14 amino acids. CDR3 coding DNA: TGTGCCAGCAGTTACTGGACAGCGAACACTGAAGCTTTCTTT. It yields the protein CASSYWTANTEAFF.

The chain carries TRBV19 and TRBJ1-5, with D perhaps TRBD1 (5 bases). There are 15 residues in the CDR3. In germline, CDR1 is LNHDA, CDR2 SQIVND (reference sequence). V lost 4 bases, J lost 5 bases, and 15 bases lay in between. CDR3 residues: CASSTGALQDQPQHF. In nucleotides, the CDR3 is TGTGCCAGTAGTACAGGCGCCTTACAGGATCAGCCCCAGCATTTT.

This clone showed up just a few times. The CDR3 nucleotides read TGTGCCAGCAGCTCCGGGACAGCCTTGAATCAGCCCCAGCATTTT. Its protein product is CASSSGTALNQPQHF. The rearrangement links TRBV7-9 to TRBJ1-5; TRBD1 agrees at 7 bases. Germline V gene sequence: CDR1 SEHNR, CDR2 FQNEAQ (reference sequence). This CDR3 is built from 15 residues. After removal of 4 bases from V and 4 bases from J, the junction contained 7 bases not matched to a gene.

This clone occurred once. The V and J genes are TRBV27 and TRBJ2-1; 7 nucleotides line up with TRBD2. Trimming took 5 bases from V and 3 from J; bases not matched to a gene: 7. The germline CDR1 and CDR2 sequences are MNHEY and SMNVEV (reference sequence). This CDR3 is 15 amino acids long. CDR3 region: CASSQNAGDYNEQFF. The CDR3 DNA follows: TGTGCCAGCAGTCAGAACGCGGGAGACTACAATGAGCAGTTCTTC.

The rearrangement links TRBV6-6 to TRBJ1-5, with TRBD1 matching 8 bases. The CDR3 has 16 amino acids. V shed 7 bases, J shed 3 bases, and the junction held 11 bases outside the gene matches. Germline values: CDR1 MNHNY, CDR2 SVGAGI (reference sequence). As DNA, the CDR3 is TGTGCCAGCACCCCGCAGGGGGCAGGAGTCAATCAGCCCCAGCATTTT. It specifies CASTPQGAGVNQPQHF.

The chain carries TRBV6-5 and TRBJ2-7; D is ambiguous. This CDR3 spans 14 amino acids. From germline, CDR1 is MNHEY and CDR2 SVGAGI. Trimming removed 0 bases from V and 7 bases from J, with 13 bases in between. This CDR3 is CASSYSIVRWEQYF. The CDR3, as DNA: TGTGCCAGCAGTTACTCGATTGTGAGGTGGGAGCAGTACTTC.

The table lists this clone with a count of one. The V call is TRBV11-3, the J call TRBJ2-1; D is perhaps TRBD2 (5 bases). V lost 0 bases and J 7 bases, leaving 7 bases between the germline ends. Germline CDR1 SGHNT, CDR2 YENEEA. The CDR3 runs to 13 residues. Here the CDR3 reads CASSLERDNEQFF. CDR3 coding DNA: TGTGCCAGCAGCTTAGAGAGGGATAATGAGCAGTTCTTC.

The chain is built from TRBV6-5 and TRBJ1-3, with D maybe TRBD1 (6 bases). V was trimmed by 2 bases and J by 2 bases, leaving 10 bases between them. Germline-derived CDR1 and CDR2 are MNHEY and SVGAGI. The CDR3 extends over 15 amino acids. CDR3 nucleotides: TGTGCCAGCAGTTACCAGGGGCAGGCTGGAAACACCATATATTTT. Protein product: CASSYQGQAGNTIYF.

This sequence joins TRBV28 and TRBJ2-3; 13 nucleotides align to TRBD2. V trimming: 5 bases; J trimming: 7 bases; junction bases outside the gene matches: 3. The CDR3 consists of 14 residues. CDR1 is MDHEN and CDR2 is SYDVKM in the germline V gene. This CDR3 is CASSQTSGRNTQYF. CDR3 bases: TGTGCCAGCAGTCAGACTAGCGGGAGGAATACGCAGTATTTT. Variable domain in full (rest from reference TRBV28 and TRBJ2-3): DVKVTQSSRYLVKRTGEKVFLECVQDMDHENMFWYRQDPGLGLRLIYFSYDVKMKEKGDIPEGYSVSREKKERFSLILESASTNQTSMYLCASSQTSGRNTQYFGPGTRLTVL.

This sequence joins TRBV7-7 and TRBJ2-1; D unresolved. CDR1 is SSHAT, CDR2 FNYEAQ, per germline (reference sequence). The CDR3 is made up of 13 amino acids. V dropped 4 bases and J dropped 4 bases, with 8 bases sitting between them. The CDR3 sequence is CASSSLLYNEQFF. CDR3 nucleotides: TGTGCCAGCAGCTCCCTTCTATACAATGAGCAGTTCTTC. Filled out from reference TRBV7-7 and TRBJ2-1, the complete variable domain reads GAGVSQSPRYKVTKRGQDVTLRCDPISSHATLYWYQQALGQGPEFLTYFNYEAQPDKSGLPSDRFSAERPEGSISTLTIQRTEQRDSAMYRCASSSLLYNEQFFGPGTRLTVL.

This rearrangement joins TRBV18 to TRBJ2-7, with 12 bases fitting TRBD2. Germline CDR1 is KGHSH and CDR2 is LQKENI. V was clipped by 3 bases and J by 4 bases; unmatched bases: 4. This CDR3 is built from 15 residues. The CDR3 DNA sequence: TGTGCCAGCTCACCCGGACTAGCGGGACGGTACGAGCAGTACTTC. It yields the protein CASSPGLAGRYEQYF.

The chain uses TRBV29-1 and TRBJ2-1, with 7 bases aligning to TRBD2. The J segment lost 7 bases and the V segment lost 7 bases, leaving 16 bases of the junction unmatched. Germline V gene lookup returns CDR1 SQVTM and CDR2 ANQGSEA. There are 15 residues in the CDR3. The CDR3 spells CSAAGARGRVNEQFF. DNA of the CDR3: TGCAGCGCGGCGGGCGCCCGCGGGAGAGTAAATGAGCAGTTCTTC.

The chain uses TRBV11-2 and TRBJ1-5, with a weak D call TRBD1 (5 bases). The CDR3 sequence is 16 residues long. With 5 bases removed from V and 0 bases from J, the gap between germline ends came to 14 bases. Looked up from germline, CDR1 is SGHAT and CDR2 is FQNNGV. CDR3 residues: CASSPGHLNSNQPQHF. CDR3 bases: TGTGCCAGCAGCCCCGGACACCTTAATAGCAATCAGCCCCAGCATTTT.

The rearrangement joins TRBV19 to TRBJ2-3, with D possibly TRBD1 on 6 matching bases. The V end was cut by 6 bases, the J end by 2 bases, with 12 bases between. Germline V CDR1 and CDR2: LNHDA, SQIVND (reference sequence). The CDR3 sequence is 14 residues long. CDR3 DNA sequence: TGTGCCAGTAGAAAACAGGGATTCACAGATACGCAGTATTTT. Translation gives CASRKQGFTDTQYF.

This clone was seen only once. CDR3 region: CASSEAGRGTEAFF. The CDR3 coding sequence is TGTGCCAGCAGTGAAGCGGGGAGAGGCACTGAAGCTTTCTTT. The chain has TRBV2 and TRBJ1-1; D not resolved. Germline V gene sequence: CDR1 SNHLY, CDR2 FYNNEI. The CDR3 is 14 residues long. The V end lost 0 bases, the J end lost 4 bases, and 9 bases lay between the germline ends.

V gene TRBV28 combines with J gene TRBJ2-3; tentatively, D is TRBD2 (6 bases). The CDR3 loop spans 16 amino acids. Germline loops: CDR1 MDHEN, CDR2 SYDVKM. V lost 3 bases to trimming and J lost 3 bases, with 16 bases between them. CDR3 sequence: CASSLGRSRVTDTQYF. CDR3 sequence (DNA): TGTGCCAGCAGTTTGGGGAGGAGTCGAGTTACAGATACGCAGTATTTT.

The CDR3 region is CASSLDQGPPSQYF. In nucleotides, the CDR3 is TGTGCCAGCAGCTTAGATCAGGGCCCGCCGTCCCAGTACTTC. This chain connects TRBV11-2 to TRBJ2-7; D is possibly TRBD1 (5 bases). The length of the CDR3 is 14 residues. Germline V CDR1 and CDR2: SGHAT, FQNNGV. V dropped 0 bases and J dropped 10 bases, with 16 bases sitting between them. Supplemented by reference TRBV11-2 and TRBJ2-7, the full variable domain reads EAGVAQSPRYKIIEKRQSVAFWCNPISGHATLYWYQQILGQGPKLLIQFQNNGVVDDSQLPKDRFSAERLKGVDSTLKIQPAKLEDSAVYLCASSLDQGPPSQYFGPGTRLTVT.

This clone turned up a few times. The rearrangement links TRBV6-5 to TRBJ1-1; D is unresolved. The germline V gene encodes CDR1 MNHEY and CDR2 SVGAGI. V lost 6 bases, J lost 1 base, and 9 bases lay in between. The CDR3 is 13 residues long. CDR3 sequence (DNA): TGTGCCAGCAGGTATGGAGGGAACACTGAAGCTTTCTTT. The encoded protein is CASRYGGNTEAFF.

This clone was observed a few times. The chain links TRBV7-2 to TRBJ1-2; TRBD1 matches at 7 bases. The V and J ends lost 0 bases and 7 bases, in that order; junction bases with no gene match: 11. The V gene's germline CDR1 is SGHTA and CDR2 FQGNSA. There are 16 residues in the CDR3. The CDR3 loop reads CASSLAAGGGQAGYTF. The CDR3 DNA reads as TGTGCCAGCAGCTTAGCGGCTGGGGGCGGACAGGCTGGCTACACCTTC.

The chain joins TRBV7-9 to TRBJ2-7, with D possibly being TRBD2 (7 bases). The CDR3 totals 15 residues. Germline lookup yields CDR1 SEHNR and CDR2 FQNEAQ (reference sequence). Between the trimmed V and J ends, which lost 5 bases and 1 base, there was a span of 15 bases. The CDR3 sequence is CASSPPGEGSYEQYF. CDR3 coding DNA: TGTGCCAGCAGCCCCCCAGGGGAGGGTTCCTACGAGCAGTACTTC. Combining the CDR3 with reference TRBV7-9 and TRBJ2-7 gives the whole variable domain DTGVSQNPRHKITKRGQNVTFRCDPISEHNRLYWYRQTLGQGPEFLTYFQNEAQLEKSRLLSDRFSAERPKGSFSTLEIQRTEQGDSAMYLCASSPPGEGSYEQYFGPGTRLTVT.

The rearrangement joins TRBV9 to TRBJ2-5, with unresolved D. V was trimmed by 1 base and J by 2 bases, leaving 9 bases between them. This CDR3 spans 14 amino acids. In germline, CDR1 is SGDLS, CDR2 YYNGEE. CDR3 sequence: CASSVSGRQETQYF. The DNA for the CDR3 is TGTGCCAGCAGCGTATCCGGCAGGCAAGAGACCCAGTACTTC.

The rearrangement joins TRBV29-1 to TRBJ2-5; the D gene is possibly TRBD1 (6 bases). CDR1 SQVTM and CDR2 ANQGSEA come from the germline V gene. This CDR3 is built from 13 residues. The ends were cut back, 3 bases at V and 4 bases at J, with 12 bases in the middle. The CDR3 protein is CSVDVRGSETQYF. CDR3 nucleotide sequence: TGCAGCGTTGACGTCAGGGGCTCAGAGACCCAGTACTTC.

The rearrangement uses TRBV28 and TRBJ1-2; D is possibly TRBD1 (5 bases). This CDR3 spans 13 amino acids. Germline V lookup: CDR1 MDHEN, CDR2 SYDVKM. With 1 base removed from V and 8 bases from J, the gap between germline ends came to 11 bases. DNA for the CDR3: TGTGCCAGCAGTTTATCAGGGCGAGGAGGCTACACCTTC. Translation gives CASSLSGRGGYTF.

About this clone: This CDR3 is also generated by other DNA sequences in the sample. The V call is TRBV6-5, the J call TRBJ1-5; 7 positions agree with TRBD1. The CDR3 consists of 13 residues. V shed 5 bases, J shed 5 bases, and the junction held 3 bases outside the gene matches. Germline assignment: CDR1 MNHEY and CDR2 SVGAGI. DNA of the CDR3: TGTGCCAGCAGTCCAGACAGGGATCAGCCCCAGCATTTT. Amino acid sequence: CASSPDRDQPQHF.

This clone was observed a single time. The V and J genes are TRBV7-2 and TRBJ2-3; TRBD2 is a possible D gene (5 bases). V lost 0 bases to trimming and J lost 0 bases, with 10 bases between them. The CDR3 runs 16 residues. Germline V CDR1 and CDR2: SGHTA, FQGNSA. This CDR3 is CASSLARLPSTDTQYF. The CDR3 nucleotides read TGTGCCAGCAGCTTAGCGAGACTACCGAGCACAGATACGCAGTATTTT.